This T cell receptor (beta chain) is from a study of shared clonotypes between healthy human individuals. Method: immunoSEQ multiplex PCR; TCRdb's copy keeps in-frame clones and lacks some. This table holds roughly 2.1 million clones, more than 85% found once. Study-level results: Among a few donors, 4.5% to 5.5% of naive CD4 clonotypes were found in common. It was expected that sequencing depth would affect clonotype sharing among donors. The study found lower generation probabilities in non-shared clonotypes than in those shared by all four donors.

As concerns this clone: Its specificity is unknown.

CDR1 is MNHEY and CDR2 is SMNVEV in the germline V gene (reference sequence). Trimming pared 3 bases from V and 0 bases from J, leaving 12 bases between. This CDR3 is 15 amino acids long. Naive CD8 cells lacked CD45RO, underwent positive selection for CCR7 and left out terminally differentiated effector memory CD45RA+ cells. Participating donors were healthy, HIV-negative adults free of recent acute infections or vaccinations. This clonotype was obtained from a man aged 18 to 30 in good health. Some clones in this sample may be carry-over from other donors' samples. Sequenced material: naive CD8+ T cells from PBMCs. The chain is built from TRBV27 and TRBJ2-7, with a weak D call TRBD1 (6 bases). The CDR3 sequence: CASSFVDRISYEQYF. In DNA, the CDR3 is TGTGCCAGCAGTTTTGTGGACAGAATCTCCTACGAGCAGTACTTC.